This T cell receptor beta chain came from a study of cytomegalovirus exposure and HLA in healthy donors. For the study at large: Per a later analysis, the 666 first-cohort and about 120 validation repertoires shared one platform. Broader study findings: It was approximately 170 TCR beta chains that were listed as cytomegalovirus-associated.

Notes on this clone: As yet, its antigen is unknown.

Germline V lookup: CDR1 SGDLS, CDR2 YYNGEE. There are 16 residues in the CDR3. Unmatched junction bases numbered 11, after V lost 4 bases and J lost 4 bases. TCRdb's table, derived via immunoSEQ multiplex PCR, lists solely in-frame clones and lacks some. This sample has under 140,000 clones, with approximately 88% found just once. V is TRBV9 and J is TRBJ2-1, with 7 nucleotides matching TRBD1. The specimen sequenced was PBMCs. The clonotype comes from a young woman in good health and CMV-seropositive. The CDR3 coding sequence is TGTGCCAGCAGCCCTCGGACAGGTGAACCTTACAATGAGCAGTTCTTC. Translating it yields CASSPRTGEPYNEQFF.